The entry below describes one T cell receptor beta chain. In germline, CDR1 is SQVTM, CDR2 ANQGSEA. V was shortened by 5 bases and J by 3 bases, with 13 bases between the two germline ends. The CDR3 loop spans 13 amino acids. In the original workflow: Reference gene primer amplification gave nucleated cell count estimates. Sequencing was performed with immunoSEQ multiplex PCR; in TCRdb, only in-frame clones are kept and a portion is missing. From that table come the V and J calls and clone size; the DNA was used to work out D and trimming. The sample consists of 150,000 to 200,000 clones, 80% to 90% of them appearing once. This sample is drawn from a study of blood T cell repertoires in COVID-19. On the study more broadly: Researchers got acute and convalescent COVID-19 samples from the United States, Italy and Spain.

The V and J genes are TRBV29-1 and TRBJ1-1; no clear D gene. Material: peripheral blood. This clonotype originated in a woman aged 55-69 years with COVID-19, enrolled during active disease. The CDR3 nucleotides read TGCAGCGTTACTCCTGGGCACTACACTGAAGCTTTCTTT. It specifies CSVTPGHYTEAFF.